This T cell receptor (beta chain) was recorded in a study of CD4 T cells in relation to SARS-CoV-2 and coronaviruses. Looking at the study overall: After less than 11 days of antigen culture, PBMC TCR beta CDR3s were sequenced.

On this clone itself: Its antigen is not identified.

This CDR3 contains 16 residues. Germline trimming cut 3 bases from V and 0 bases from J; bases unmatched to any gene: 8. Germline V CDR1 and CDR2: DFQATT, SNEGSKA (reference sequence). Study-wide findings and caveats: Each donor contributed either pre-pandemic or post-infection samples, not both.

Here immunoSEQ multiplex PCR was the method, and the copy in TCRdb shows in-frame clones only, minus some. The sample contains more than 15,000 clones, around 77% of which appear only once. CD4+ T cells from unexposed donors were obtained before the COVID-19 pandemic (2011-2018). CD4+ T cells were isolated from the cells after 10 days of culture. Cultures held a few million PBMCs per well with about 10 IU/ml IL-2. This chain uses TRBV20-1 with TRBJ2-4; 7 nucleotides line up with TRBD1. The sequence was collected from a human donor in good health. The sample consisted of CD4+ T cells from PBMCs, cultured in vitro. This CDR3 is CSASSQGVLAKNIQYF. In nucleotides, the CDR3 is TGCAGTGCTAGTTCCCAGGGGGTGTTAGCCAAAAACATTCAGTACTTC.